Only a few counts were recorded for the clone carrying this T cell receptor beta chain. Sequenced by immunoSEQ multiplex PCR; TCRdb stores in-frame clones only, minus some. The data hold approximately 180,000 clones, with 85% to 90% observed a single time. The source of the sample is a study of T cell responses to AZD1222 COVID-19 vaccine. The CDR3 runs 11 residues. V lost 6 bases and J 7 bases, leaving 9 bases between the germline ends. The chain links TRBV12-3 or TRBV12-4 to TRBJ1-2; a weak D match, TRBD1 (5 bases). This receptor was identified in an adult in good health. This specimen was peripheral blood, taken on day 0 of AZD1222 vaccination. The CDR3 DNA follows: TGTGCCAGCAGCAGGGAAGGTGGCTACACCTTC. The encoded protein is CASSREGGYTF.